This T cell receptor beta chain came from a study of blood T cell repertoires in COVID-19. Whole-study context: Acute-phase and convalescent COVID-19 samples originated in the United States, Italy and Spain. T cells, B-cell-depleted T cells, or PBMCs provided the cDNA or gDNA that served as material.

How the authors handled the data: Amplifying reference gene primers gave estimates of nucleated cell counts. Produced via immunoSEQ multiplex PCR; TCRdb's table is partial and in-frame only. V and J calls and clone size come straight from that table; D and trimming were deduced from the DNA. This table holds around 64,000 clones, around 86% found once. Germline V gene data show CDR1 as SGHTA and CDR2 as FQGTGA. The CDR3 totals 16 residues. Trimming removed 4 bases from V and 2 bases from J; junction bases left unmatched: 5. V is TRBV7-3 and J is TRBJ2-5; 12 bases are shared with TRBD2. The source of this sequence is a man between 50 and 59 years old with active COVID-19. Sample: peripheral blood. Written as DNA, the CDR3 is TGTGCCAGCAGCTCCGGACTAGCGGGGAAACAAGAGACCCAGTACTTC. Translation gives CASSSGLAGKQETQYF.